This note documents a single T cell receptor beta chain sequence. What it binds is not known. The data derive from a study of OX40 agonist ivuxolimab in advanced cancers. Study background: Ivuxolimab, which patients received intravenously every 2 weeks, was dosed at 0.01 to 10 mg/kg. Therapy given before enrollment (anti-PD-1, anti-PD-L1 or anti-CTLA-4) was allowed, and around 40% had some. General study points: CD4+ T cells averaged fewer expanded clones than CD8+ T cells. Partial responders receiving 0.1-3.0 mg/kg showed among the lowest clonal expansion.

TCRdb keeps only in-frame clones here, not all; method: immunoSEQ multiplex PCR. The data contain fewer than 85,000 clones, approximately 85% of them singletons. From germline, CDR1 is SGHDN and CDR2 FVKESK. The CDR3 spans 15 residues. The J segment lost 0 bases and the V segment lost 4 bases, leaving 1 base of the junction unmatched. The TCR comes from an adult with an advanced solid tumor such as melanoma, head and neck, liver or kidney cancer. Sequencing used CD4+ or CD8+ T cells sorted from blood, obtained in a trial of the OX40 agonist ivuxolimab. V gene TRBV14 combines with J gene TRBJ2-1; TRBD1 matches at 9 bases. The CDR3 protein is CASSRTGVSYNEQFF. The CDR3 DNA sequence: TGTGCCAGCAGCCGGACAGGGGTCTCCTACAATGAGCAGTTCTTC. Supplemented by reference TRBV14 and TRBJ2-1, the full variable domain reads EAGVTQFPSHSVIEKGQTVTLRCDPISGHDNLYWYRRVMGKEIKFLLHFVKESKQDESGMPNNRFLAERTGGTYSTLKVQPAELEDSGVYFCASSRTGVSYNEQFFGPGTRLTVL.